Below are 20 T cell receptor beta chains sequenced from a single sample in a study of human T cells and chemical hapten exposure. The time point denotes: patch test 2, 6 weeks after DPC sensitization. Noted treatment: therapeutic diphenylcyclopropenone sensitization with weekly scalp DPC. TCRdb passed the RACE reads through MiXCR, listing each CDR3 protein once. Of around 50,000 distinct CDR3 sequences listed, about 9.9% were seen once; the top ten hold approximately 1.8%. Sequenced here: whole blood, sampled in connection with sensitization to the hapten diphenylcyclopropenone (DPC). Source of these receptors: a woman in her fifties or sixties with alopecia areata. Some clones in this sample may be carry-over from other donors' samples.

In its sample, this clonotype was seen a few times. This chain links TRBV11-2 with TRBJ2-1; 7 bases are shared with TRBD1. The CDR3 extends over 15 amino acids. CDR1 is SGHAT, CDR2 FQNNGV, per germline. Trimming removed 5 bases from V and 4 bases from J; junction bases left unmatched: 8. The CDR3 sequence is CASSQRQGSYNEQFF. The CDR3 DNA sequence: TGTGCCAGCAGCCAACGACAGGGCTCGTACAATGAGCAGTTCTTC.

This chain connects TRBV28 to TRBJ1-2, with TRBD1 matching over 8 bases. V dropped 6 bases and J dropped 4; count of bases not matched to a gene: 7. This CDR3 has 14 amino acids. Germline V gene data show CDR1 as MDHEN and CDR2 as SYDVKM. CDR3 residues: CASSSTGEAYGYTF. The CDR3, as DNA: TGTGCCAGCAGCTCGACAGGGGAGGCCTATGGCTACACCTTC.

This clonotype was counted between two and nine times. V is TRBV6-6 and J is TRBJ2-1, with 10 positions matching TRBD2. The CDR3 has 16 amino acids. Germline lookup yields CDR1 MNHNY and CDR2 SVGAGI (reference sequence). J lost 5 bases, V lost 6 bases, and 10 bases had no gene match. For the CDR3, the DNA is TGTGCCAGCAGACGCTGGACTAGCGGAAGGAACAATGAGCAGTTCTTC. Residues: CASRRWTSGRNNEQFF.

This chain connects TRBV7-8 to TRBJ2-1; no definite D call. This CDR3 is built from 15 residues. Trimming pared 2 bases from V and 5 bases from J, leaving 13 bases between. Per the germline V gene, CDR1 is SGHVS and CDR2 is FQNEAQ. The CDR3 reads CASSLISRSHNEQFF. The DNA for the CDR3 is TGTGCCAGCAGCTTAATCTCTAGATCCCACAATGAGCAGTTCTTC.

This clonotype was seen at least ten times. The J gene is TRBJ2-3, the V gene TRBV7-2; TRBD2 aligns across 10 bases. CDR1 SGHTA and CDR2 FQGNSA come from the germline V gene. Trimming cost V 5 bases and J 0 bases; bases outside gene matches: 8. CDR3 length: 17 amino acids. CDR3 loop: CASSGKLAGGSTDTQYF. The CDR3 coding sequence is TGTGCCAGCAGCGGAAAGTTAGCGGGGGGTAGCACAGATACGCAGTATTTT.

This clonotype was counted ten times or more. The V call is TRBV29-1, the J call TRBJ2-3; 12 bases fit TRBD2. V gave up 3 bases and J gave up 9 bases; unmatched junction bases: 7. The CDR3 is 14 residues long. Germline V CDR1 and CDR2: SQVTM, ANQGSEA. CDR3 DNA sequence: TGCAGCGTTGATCGACTAGCGGGAGAGGGGACGCAGTATTTT. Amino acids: CSVDRLAGEGTQYF.

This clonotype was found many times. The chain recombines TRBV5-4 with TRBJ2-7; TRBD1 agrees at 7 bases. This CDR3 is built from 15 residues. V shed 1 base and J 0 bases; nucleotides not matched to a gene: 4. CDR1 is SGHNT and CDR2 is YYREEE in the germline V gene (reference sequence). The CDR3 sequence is CASSLTGESSYEQYF. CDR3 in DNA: TGTGCCAGCAGCTTGACAGGGGAGAGCTCCTACGAGCAGTACTTC.

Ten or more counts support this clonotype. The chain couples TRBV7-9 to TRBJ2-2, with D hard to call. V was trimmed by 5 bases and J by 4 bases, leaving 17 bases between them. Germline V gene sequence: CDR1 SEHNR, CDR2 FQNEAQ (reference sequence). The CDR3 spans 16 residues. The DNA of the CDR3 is TGTGCCAGCAGCCCTGCGGCCAGCGCTAGCACCGGGGAGCTGTTTTTT. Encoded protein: CASSPAASASTGELFF.

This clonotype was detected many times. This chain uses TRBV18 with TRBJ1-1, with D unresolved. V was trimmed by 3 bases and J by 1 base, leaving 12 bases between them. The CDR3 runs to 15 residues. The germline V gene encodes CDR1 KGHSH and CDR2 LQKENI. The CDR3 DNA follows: TGTGCCAGCTCACCGACGCAGAGGCCGAACACTGAAGCTTTCTTT. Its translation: CASSPTQRPNTEAFF.

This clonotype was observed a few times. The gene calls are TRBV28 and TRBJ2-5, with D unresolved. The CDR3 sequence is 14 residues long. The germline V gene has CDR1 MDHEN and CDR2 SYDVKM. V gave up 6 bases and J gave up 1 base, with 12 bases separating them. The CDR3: CASRHAVSQETQYF. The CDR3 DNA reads TGTGCCAGCAGACATGCGGTGTCCCAAGAGACCCAGTACTTC.

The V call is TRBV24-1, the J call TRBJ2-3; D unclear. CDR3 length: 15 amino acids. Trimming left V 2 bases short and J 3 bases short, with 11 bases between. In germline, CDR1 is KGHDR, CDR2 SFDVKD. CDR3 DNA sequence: TGTGCCACCAGTGATTCTGATGTACGGACAGATACGCAGTATTTT. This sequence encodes CATSDSDVRTDTQYF.

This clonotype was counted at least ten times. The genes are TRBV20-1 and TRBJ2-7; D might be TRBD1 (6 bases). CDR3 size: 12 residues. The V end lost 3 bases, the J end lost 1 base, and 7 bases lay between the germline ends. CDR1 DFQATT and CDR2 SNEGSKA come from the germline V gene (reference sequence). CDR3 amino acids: CSARDSSYEQYF. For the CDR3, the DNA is TGCAGTGCTAGGGACAGTTCCTACGAGCAGTACTTC.

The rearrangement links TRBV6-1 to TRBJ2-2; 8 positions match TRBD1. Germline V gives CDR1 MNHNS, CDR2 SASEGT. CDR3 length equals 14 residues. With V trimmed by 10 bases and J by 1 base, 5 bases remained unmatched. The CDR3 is CATRGQENTGELFF. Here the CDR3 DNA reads TGTGCCACCAGGGGACAGGAGAACACCGGGGAGCTGTTTTTT.

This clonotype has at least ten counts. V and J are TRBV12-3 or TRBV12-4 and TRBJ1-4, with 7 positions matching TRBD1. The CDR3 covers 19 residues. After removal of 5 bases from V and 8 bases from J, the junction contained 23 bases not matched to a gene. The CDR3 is CASSPYPGRGIDSREKLFF. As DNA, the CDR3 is TGTGCCAGCAGTCCCTATCCCGGCAGGGGGATAGATTCGAGGGAAAAACTGTTTTTT.

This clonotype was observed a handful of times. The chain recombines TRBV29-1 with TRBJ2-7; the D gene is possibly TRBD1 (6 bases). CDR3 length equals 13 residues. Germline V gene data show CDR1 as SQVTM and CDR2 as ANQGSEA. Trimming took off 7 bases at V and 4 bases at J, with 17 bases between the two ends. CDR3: CSAAQGPGYEQYF. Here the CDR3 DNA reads TGCAGCGCAGCTCAGGGGCCGGGATACGAGCAGTACTTC.

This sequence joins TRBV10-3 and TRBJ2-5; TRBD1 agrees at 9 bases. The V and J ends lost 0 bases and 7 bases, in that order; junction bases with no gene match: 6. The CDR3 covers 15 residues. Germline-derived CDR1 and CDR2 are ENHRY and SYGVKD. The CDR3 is CAISESTGGGVTQYF. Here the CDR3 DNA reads TGTGCCATCAGTGAGTCGACAGGGGGAGGTGTGACCCAGTACTTC.

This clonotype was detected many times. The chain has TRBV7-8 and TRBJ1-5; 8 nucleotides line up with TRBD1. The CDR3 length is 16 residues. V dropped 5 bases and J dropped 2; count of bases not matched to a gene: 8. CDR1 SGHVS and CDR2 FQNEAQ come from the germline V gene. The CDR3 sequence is CASSLLTTGGNQPQHF. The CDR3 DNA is TGTGCCAGCAGCCTCTTAACGACAGGGGGCAATCAGCCCCAGCATTTT.

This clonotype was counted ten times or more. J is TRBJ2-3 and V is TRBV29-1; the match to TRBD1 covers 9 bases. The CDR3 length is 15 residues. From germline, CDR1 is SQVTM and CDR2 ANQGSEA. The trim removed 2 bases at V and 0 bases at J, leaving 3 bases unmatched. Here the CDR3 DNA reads TGCAGCGTTGAACCGACAGGGGGAAGCACAGATACGCAGTATTTT. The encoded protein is CSVEPTGGSTDTQYF.

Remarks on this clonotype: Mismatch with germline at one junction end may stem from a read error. The CDR3 DNA reads TGTGTCACCAGTGAGACTAGCGGGGGGCCGGTACAAGAGACCCAGTACTTC. Encoded protein: CVTSETSGGPVQETQYF. The gene calls are TRBV24-1 and TRBJ2-5; 13 bases match TRBD2. Germline CDR1 KGHDR, CDR2 SFDVKD. The CDR3 totals 17 residues.

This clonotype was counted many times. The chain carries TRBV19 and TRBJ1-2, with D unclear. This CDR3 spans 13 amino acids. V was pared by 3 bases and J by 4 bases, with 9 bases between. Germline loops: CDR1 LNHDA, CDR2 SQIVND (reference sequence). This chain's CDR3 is CASSIGPLYGYTF. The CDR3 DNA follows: TGTGCCAGTAGTATTGGGCCTCTCTATGGCTACACCTTC. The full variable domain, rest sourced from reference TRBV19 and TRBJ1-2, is DGGITQSPKYLFRKEGQNVTLSCEQNLNHDAMYWYRQDPGQGLRLIYYSQIVNDFQKGDIAEGYSVSREKKESFPLTVTSAQKNPTAFYLCASSIGPLYGYTFGSGTRLTVV.